Listed here are 17 T cell receptor beta chains from one sample, sequenced in a study of shared clonotypes between healthy human individuals. The method was immunoSEQ multiplex PCR; TCRdb's version includes in-frame clones alone and lacks a portion of them. The sample carries about 480,000 clones, roughly 79% recorded once. The sequencing input was PBMCs. These receptors were taken from a woman aged 40 to 50 in good health. Some clones in this sample may be carry-over from other donors' samples.

The chain employs TRBV19 and TRBJ2-1; TRBD1 agrees at 8 bases. Per the germline V gene, CDR1 is LNHDA and CDR2 is SQIVND (reference sequence). CDR3 length: 16 residues. After removal of 7 bases from V and 0 bases from J, the junction contained 8 bases not matched to a gene. CDR3 DNA sequence: TGTGCCAGTACCTCAGGGGGCGGGCCCTCCTACAATGAGCAGTTCTTC. Amino acid sequence: CASTSGGGPSYNEQFF.

This chain joins TRBV5-6 and TRBJ2-1; no reliable D call. Germline V CDR1 and CDR2: SGHDT, YYEEEE. Trimming shortened V by 2 bases and J by 2 bases, and 14 bases separated the two germline ends. The CDR3 runs to 16 residues. CDR3: CASSFETFRTYNEQFF. The CDR3 DNA follows: TGTGCCAGCAGCTTTGAGACCTTCCGAACCTACAATGAGCAGTTCTTC. Full variable domain (outside the CDR3, taken from reference TRBV5-6 and TRBJ2-1): DAGVTQSPTHLIKTRGQQVTLRCSPKSGHDTVSWYQQALGQGPQFIFQYYEEEERQRGNFPDRFSGHQFPNYSSELNVNALLLGDSALYLCASSFETFRTYNEQFFGPGTRLTVL.

Notes on this clone: This same CDR3 is encoded by further DNA sequences in the sample. The V gene is TRBV7-9, the J gene TRBJ2-7; D unclear. Germline V gene data show CDR1 as SEHNR and CDR2 as FQNEAQ (reference sequence). The CDR3 runs to 11 residues. V was trimmed by 3 bases and J by 2 bases, leaving 2 bases between them. CDR3 nucleotide sequence: TGTGCCAGCAGCTTTACCTACGAGCAGTACTTC. This sequence encodes CASSFTYEQYF.

The chain has TRBV19 and TRBJ2-2; TRBD1 matches 8 bases. Germline V gene data show CDR1 as LNHDA and CDR2 as SQIVND (reference sequence). The CDR3 has 15 amino acids. Trimming at V came to 6 bases and at J to 1 base, leaving 4 bases not matched to a gene. The CDR3 nucleotides read TGTGCCAGTAGGGCGGACAGGGAGAACACCGGGGAGCTGTTTTTT. Translation: CASRADRENTGELFF.

The chain uses TRBV5-1 and TRBJ2-3; TRBD2 matches 7 bases. In germline, CDR1 is SGHRS, CDR2 YFSETQ. Trimming cost V 4 bases and J 6 bases; bases outside gene matches: 8. CDR3 length: 14 residues. The DNA for the CDR3 is TGCGCCAGCAGCCCGGTAGCGGGTTCGGATACGCAGTATTTT. This codes for CASSPVAGSDTQYF.

This clone was found many times. One end of the junction varies from germline; a read error may be responsible. Within the sample, other DNA sequences also encode this same CDR3. The gene calls are TRBV27 and TRBJ2-7, with TRBD1 matching 9 bases. Germline loops: CDR1 MNHEY, CDR2 SMNVEV (reference sequence). CDR3 length: 17 residues. This chain's CDR3 is CASILSIRDRVAYEQYF. CDR3 coding DNA: TGTGCCAGCATTTTAAGTATCCGGGACAGGGTTGCCTACGAGCAGTACTTC.

The rearrangement links TRBV27 to TRBJ2-1; 10 bases align to TRBD2. With 3 bases clipped from V and 11 bases from J, the junction kept 7 bases outside the gene matches. Germline V lookup: CDR1 MNHEY, CDR2 SMNVEV (reference sequence). The CDR3 contains 14 residues. The CDR3 sequence: CASSFEGTSDKQFF. For the CDR3, the DNA is TGTGCCAGCAGTTTTGAAGGGACTAGCGATAAGCAGTTCTTC.

This clone has only one observation. CDR3 sequence (DNA): TGTGCCAGCAGGACCGGGCGGGGCACCTACGAGCAGTACTTC. This sequence encodes CASRTGRGTYEQYF. The chain is built from TRBV6-1 and TRBJ2-7, with D tentatively TRBD2 (6 bases). The CDR3 is 14 residues long. V lost 6 bases and J 2 bases, leaving 14 bases between the germline ends. Germline loops: CDR1 MNHNS, CDR2 SASEGT.

The rearrangement joins TRBV4-3 to TRBJ2-7, with no clear D. V lost 1 base and J 0 bases, leaving 10 bases between the germline ends. The germline V gene has CDR1 LGHNA and CDR2 YSLEER. The CDR3 is 15 amino acids. CDR3 protein: CASSQVSPTSYEQYF. DNA of the CDR3: TGCGCCAGCAGCCAAGTATCACCTACCTCCTACGAGCAGTACTTC.

The genes are TRBV11-1 and TRBJ2-1; 8 positions match TRBD1. Looked up from germline, CDR1 is SGHAT and CDR2 is FQDESV (reference sequence). Losses at the gene ends were 1 base for V and 3 bases for J; bases not matched to a gene: 2. CDR3 size: 15 residues. The CDR3: CASSLVDRGYNEQFF. For the CDR3, the DNA is TGTGCCAGCAGCTTAGTAGACAGGGGCTACAATGAGCAGTTCTTC.

This rearrangement joins TRBV25-1 to TRBJ1-1, with TRBD1 matching over 9 bases. V shed 6 bases, J shed 8 bases, and the junction held 13 bases outside the gene matches. CDR3 length equals 15 residues. Germline assignment: CDR1 MGHDK and CDR2 SYGVNS. CDR3 DNA sequence: TGTGCCAGCAGAAAACTTGACAGGGGGATAGGAGAAGCTTTCTTT. Translation: CASRKLDRGIGEAFF.

The CDR3, as DNA: TGTGCCAGCAGCCGAATCGGACTGTTCGGAGAGACCCAGTACTTC. Translation gives CASSRIGLFGETQYF. This sequence joins TRBV7-9 and TRBJ2-5, with D perhaps TRBD2 (5 bases). Germline lookup yields CDR1 SEHNR and CDR2 FQNEAQ (reference sequence). Trimming left V 5 bases short and J 4 bases short, with 17 bases between. The CDR3 consists of 15 residues.

This clone showed up just a few times. One base away lies a much larger clone, so this may be a sequencing read error. This CDR3 is also generated by other DNA sequences in the sample. The V and J genes are TRBV28 and TRBJ2-2, with 8 bases matching TRBD1. CDR3 length: 15 residues. Germline V gene sequence: CDR1 MDHEN, CDR2 SYDVKM. The trim removed 5 bases at V and 1 base at J, leaving 3 bases unmatched. The CDR3 DNA is TGTGCCAGCAGTCCCGGGACAGGGAACACCGGGGAGCTGTTTTTT. Encoded protein: CASSPGTGNTGELFF.

The V gene is TRBV2, the J gene TRBJ1-2; no definite D call. The V gene lost 7 bases and the J gene lost 2 bases, with 11 bases spanning the gap. Per the germline V gene, CDR1 is SNHLY and CDR2 is FYNNEI. The CDR3 totals 13 residues. CDR3 in DNA: TGTGCCAGCACCGGTCCCGGGAACTATGGCTACACCTTC. Amino acid sequence: CASTGPGNYGYTF.

This chain connects TRBV7-3 to TRBJ2-5; weak D call: TRBD1 (5 bases). CDR3 length: 14 residues. Per the germline V gene, CDR1 is SGHTA and CDR2 is FQGTGA. V lost 2 bases and J lost 1, with 8 bases in between. The CDR3 DNA follows: TGTGCCAGCAGCTTAGTAGGGGTCCAAGAGACCCAGTACTTC. Its translation: CASSLVGVQETQYF.

This sequence joins TRBV5-6 and TRBJ2-3; 9 bases are a match to TRBD1. In germline, CDR1 is SGHDT, CDR2 YYEEEE. The CDR3 runs to 17 residues. Germline trimming cut 0 bases from V and 5 bases from J; bases unmatched to any gene: 10. CDR3 nucleotide sequence: TGTGCCAGCAGCTTGGAACAGGGGGCCTCAGTTGGAGATACGCAGTATTTT. Protein sequence: CASSLEQGASVGDTQYF.

This rearrangement joins TRBV28 to TRBJ2-5; 10 bases map to TRBD1. This CDR3 region has 15 residues. CDR1 and CDR2 (germline): MDHEN, SYDVKM. V lost 7 bases and J lost 5; bases outside the gene matches: 10. CDR3 DNA sequence: TGTGCCAGCAATTCCCAGGGACAGGGGAGGGAGACCCAGTACTTC. Its translation: CASNSQGQGRETQYF.